Listed below are T cell receptor beta chains from one sample, sequenced in a study of T cell repertoires in cytomegalovirus infection. Their antigen targets remain unknown. One entry per CDR3 protein, called by TCRdb with MiXCR from the reads. The top ten hold approximately 14% of the sample, which has about 770,000 distinct CDR3 sequences, almost 30% seen once. The sequenced sample was cultured CD8+ T cells from PBMCs, obtained from culture after CMV antigen stimulation. These receptors were collected from a human donor in good health (CMV status not recorded). Some clones in this sample may be carry-over from other donors' samples. The CDR3 runs from the conserved cysteine through the conserved F or W. Fields, in order: D gene, V gene, J gene, clone size, CDR3 DNA, CDR3 protein. D genes are given only for firm matches. Not every row has a clone size; where given, it reads once, few, many or a size class.

>NA|TRBV7-2|TRBJ1-1|many
TGTGCCAGCAGCTTCAGCATCCGATCCAAAAACACTGAAGCTTTCTTT
CASSFSIRSKNTEAFF
>TRBD2|TRBV10-3|TRBJ2-2|NA
TGTGCCATCAGACGGACTAGCGGGGGGTCCACCGGGGAGCTGTTTTTT
CAIRRTSGGSTGELFF
>NA|TRBV6-5|TRBJ2-7|few
TGTGCCAGCAGTTACCTCGGGAATTACGAGCAGTACTTC
CASSYLGNYEQYF
>NA|TRBV18|TRBJ2-1|NA
TGTGCCAGCTCCCGAGGGGGGCCATCCTACAATGAGCAGTTCTTC
CASSRGGPSYNEQFF
>NA|TRBV7-2|TRBJ2-1|few
TGTGCCAGCAGCTTACTTGGTCGAAATTCGGGATTCTCAGGTCACAATGAGCAGTTCTTC
CASSLLGRNSGFSGHNEQFF
>NA|TRBV7-2|TRBJ1-5|many
TGTGCCAGCAGCTTCCACAGGAGGGACCGTCCCTATAGCAATCAGCCCCAGCATTTT
CASSFHRRDRPYSNQPQHF
>NA|TRBV25-1|TRBJ1-1|NA
TGTGCCAGCACGAACGGGGGGCGAGACACTGAAGCTTTCTTT
CASTNGGRDTEAFF
>TRBD2|TRBV6-2/TRBV6-3|TRBJ2-1|NA
TGTGCCAGCAGTTACAACCTCGTTAGCGGGACCTCCTACAATGAGCAGTTCTTC
CASSYNLVSGTSYNEQFF
>NA|TRBV20-1|TRBJ2-5|few
TGCAGTGCTAGAGATGGGGGGGCCCGGGAGACCCAGTACTTC
CSARDGGARETQYF
>NA|TRBV10-2|TRBJ2-1|NA
TGCGCCAGCAGTGTAAGAATGGCCGCCGATGAGCAGTTCTTC
CASSVRMAADEQFF